A single sample is the source of the 18 T cell receptor beta chains below, sequenced in a study of neurological immune-mediated disorders (dated by TCRdb to between 2018 and 2020). The protocol used for the library was 5' RACE. Sequencing was carried out with an Illumina HiSeq 2500. TCRdb redid the processing of the public reads, applying fastp at Q25 and MiXCR, and retained in-frame beta chains. Entries are consolidated by CDR3 protein sequence, retaining the most common genes and DNA. The sample has around 50,000 distinct CDR3 sequences on record, roughly a quarter of them singletons. The ten largest clones take up more than 20% of the sample. The sample taken for sequencing was PBMCs. These receptors were obtained from a woman between 70 and 85 years old in good health.

This clonotype was seen ten or more times. This chain uses TRBV3-1 with TRBJ2-5, with D perhaps matching TRBD1 (6 bases). With 4 bases removed from V and 5 bases from J, the gap between germline ends came to 11 bases. This CDR3 region has 13 residues. CDR1 LGHDT and CDR2 YNNKEL come from the germline V gene (reference sequence). The CDR3 protein is CASSPRGSETQYF. CDR3 DNA sequence: TGTGCCAGCAGCCCCAGGGGATCCGAGACCCAGTACTTC.

This clonotype was observed at least ten times. The gene calls are TRBV7-2 and TRBJ2-3; D is undetermined. The CDR3 has 13 amino acids. The V gene's germline CDR1 is SGHTA and CDR2 FQGNSA. The V and J ends lost 1 base and 2 bases respectively, with 4 bases between them. CDR3 DNA sequence: TGTGCCAGCAGCTTAGTGGACACAGATACGCAGTATTTT. Residues: CASSLVDTDTQYF.

The sample holds many counts of this clonotype. The CDR3, as DNA: TGCAGTGCTGTTGGACTAGCGGGAGGGGCTAGCACAGATACGCAGTATTTT. It translates to CSAVGLAGGASTDTQYF. This sequence joins TRBV20-1 and TRBJ2-3; TRBD2 aligns across 15 bases. The V gene end was trimmed by 5 bases and the J gene end by 0 bases; junction bases not matched to a gene: 6. CDR1 is DFQATT, CDR2 SNEGSKA, per germline (reference sequence). This CDR3 is built from 17 residues.

In its sample, this clonotype was seen many times. The genes are TRBV4-1 and TRBJ1-5; no definite D call. Trimming removed 1 base from V and 0 bases from J, with 10 bases in between. The CDR3 spans 16 residues. CDR1 is MGHRA and CDR2 is YSYEKL in the germline V gene. The CDR3 spells CASSQGAVNSNQPQHF. The CDR3 bases are TGCGCCAGCAGCCAAGGGGCGGTTAATAGCAATCAGCCCCAGCATTTT.

The table lists this clonotype with a count of one. The CDR3 protein is CASLVSGQLTAFF. The CDR3 DNA reads as TGCGCCAGCTTGGTTTCGGGTCAGTTAACGGCTTTCTTT. The V call is TRBV5-1, the J call TRBJ1-1; D not certain. CDR1 and CDR2 from the germline V gene are SGHRS and YFSETQ. CDR3 length: 13 residues. Deletions cut 7 bases from V and 11 bases from J, with 21 bases between.

This clonotype rates as medium-sized. The chain employs TRBV5-1 and TRBJ2-3, with D perhaps matching TRBD2 (6 bases). The V gene lost 5 bases and the J gene lost 1 base, with 11 bases spanning the gap. Germline CDR1 is SGHRS and CDR2 is YFSETQ. The CDR3 loop spans 14 amino acids. The CDR3 DNA sequence: TGCGCCAGCAGTGTGGAGGGCCGCACAGATACGCAGTATTTT. Translation gives CASSVEGRTDTQYF. The variable domain in full, with the rest retrieved from reference TRBV5-1 and TRBJ2-3, is KAGVTQTPRYLIKTRGQQVTLSCSPISGHRSVSWYQQTPGQGLQFLFEYFSETQRNKGNFPGRFSGRQFSNSRSEMNVSTLELGDSALYLCASSVEGRTDTQYFGPGTRLTVL.

This clonotype was seen a few times. The chain uses TRBV6-5 and TRBJ2-3; D may be TRBD1 (5 bases). The germline V gene has CDR1 MNHEY and CDR2 SVGAGI. Trimming shortened V by 10 bases and J by 2 bases, and 13 bases separated the two germline ends. The CDR3 covers 13 residues. The CDR3 loop is CAITDSATDTQYF. In nucleotides, the CDR3 is TGTGCCATCACCGACAGTGCCACAGATACGCAGTATTTT.

This clonotype was found a few times. The gene calls are TRBV3-1 and TRBJ2-1; 8 bases match TRBD2. V lost 3 bases and J lost 7; bases outside the gene matches: 17. The CDR3 extends over 18 amino acids. The germline CDR1 and CDR2 sequences are LGHDT and YNNKEL (reference sequence). This CDR3 is CASSQGPPSGRLINEQFF. Here the CDR3 DNA reads TGTGCCAGCAGCCAGGGTCCCCCAAGCGGGAGATTAATTAATGAGCAGTTCTTC.

This clonotype was seen a few times. The V call is TRBV7-6, the J call TRBJ2-5; no clear D gene. Per germline, CDR1 SGHVS and CDR2 FNYEAQ. The CDR3 totals 13 residues. V shed 2 bases and J shed 4 bases, with 8 bases lying between them. The CDR3 DNA reads TGTGCCAGCAGCTTATATTCCATAGAGACCCAGTACTTC. Its translation: CASSLYSIETQYF.

The chain recombines TRBV30 with TRBJ2-1, with TRBD2 matching 8 bases. Per germline, CDR1 GTSNPN and CDR2 SVGIG (reference sequence). The trim removed 2 bases at V and 0 bases at J, leaving 0 bases unmatched. The CDR3 totals 14 residues. CDR3 amino acids: CAWSSGSSYNEQFF. The CDR3 DNA is TGTGCCTGGAGTAGCGGGAGCTCCTACAATGAGCAGTTCTTC.

This clonotype was counted at least ten times. At one boundary the junction diverges from the germline segment, which might be a read error. The V gene is TRBV12-3 or TRBV12-4, the J gene TRBJ2-4; D possibly corresponds to TRBD1 (6 bases). The CDR3 totals 11 residues. This CDR3 reads CASSPGDTLQF. The CDR3 nucleotides are TGTGCCAGCAGTCCCGGGGACACCCTCCAGTTC.

The chain recombines TRBV12-3 or TRBV12-4 with TRBJ1-3, with no clear D. Between the trimmed V and J ends, which lost 5 bases and 5 bases, there was a span of 10 bases. The CDR3 length is 13 residues. This CDR3 is CASSLTIRNTIYF. In nucleotides, the CDR3 is TGTGCCAGCAGTCTGACAATCCGAAACACCATATATTTT.

J is TRBJ2-1 and V is TRBV20-1; D is uncertain. CDR3 size: 15 residues. Deletions cut 3 bases from V and 6 bases from J, with 18 bases between. Germline loops: CDR1 DFQATT, CDR2 SNEGSKA (reference sequence). CDR3 sequence (DNA): TGCAGTGCTAGGGGGTCGTCGGGCCTGCTCAATGAGCAGTTCTTC. As protein: CSARGSSGLLNEQFF.

This clonotype occurred many times. CDR3 sequence (DNA): TGCGCCAGCAGCGGGACAGGGCGGTGGACTGAAGCTTTCTTT. Translating gives CASSGTGRWTEAFF. The V and J genes are TRBV5-1 and TRBJ1-1, with 9 bases lining up with TRBD1. The germline gives CDR1 SGHRS, CDR2 YFSETQ. V lost 4 bases to trimming and J lost 5 bases; unmatched junction nucleotides: 6. There are 14 residues in the CDR3. The whole variable domain, filled in from reference TRBV5-1 and TRBJ1-1, reads KAGVTQTPRYLIKTRGQQVTLSCSPISGHRSVSWYQQTPGQGLQFLFEYFSETQRNKGNFPGRFSGRQFSNSRSEMNVSTLELGDSALYLCASSGTGRWTEAFFGQGTRLTVV.

Many counts were recorded for this clonotype. This sequence joins TRBV5-6 and TRBJ1-5; TRBD1 might be the D (6 bases). V lost 4 bases and J 5 bases, leaving 16 bases between the germline ends. This CDR3 has 15 residues. From germline, CDR1 is SGHDT and CDR2 YYEEEE. The CDR3 DNA sequence: TGTGCCAGCAGCCCACTGCCAGGGGCAGATCAGCCCCAGCATTTT. This encodes CASSPLPGADQPQHF.

At least ten counts were recorded for this clonotype. The chain has TRBV20-1 and TRBJ2-3, with TRBD2 matching 10 bases. The CDR3 extends over 15 amino acids. The V and J ends lost 6 bases and 0 bases, in that order; junction bases with no gene match: 6. Per germline, CDR1 DFQATT and CDR2 SNEGSKA (reference sequence). CDR3 region: CSALLAGISTDTQYF. For the CDR3, the DNA is TGCAGTGCGTTACTAGCGGGGATTAGCACAGATACGCAGTATTTT.

This clonotype was picked up many times. The chain uses TRBV7-2 and TRBJ1-6, with D tentatively TRBD1 (6 bases). CDR1 is SGHTA, CDR2 FQGNSA, per germline. Trimming shortened V by 1 base and J by 6 bases, and 16 bases separated the two germline ends. CDR3 length: 17 residues. The CDR3 DNA reads as TGTGCCAGCAGCTTAGGGACAGCCGCCTCCATTAATTCACCCCTCCACTTT. Translation: CASSLGTAASINSPLHF.

This clonotype was recorded at least ten times. The chain couples TRBV14 to TRBJ1-1; D not certain. The CDR3 covers 15 residues. V was cut by 4 bases and J by 1 base, with 13 bases left in between. The germline V gene has CDR1 SGHDN and CDR2 FVKESK. The CDR3 here is CASSLLTPGNTEAFF. The CDR3 DNA reads TGTGCCAGCAGCCTCCTTACCCCAGGGAACACTGAAGCTTTCTTT.